This passage covers 13 T cell receptor beta chains from one sample sequenced in a study of regulatory T cells in long-lasting Graves disease. Indicated time point: newly diagnosed GD, antithyroid drugs for less than 3 months. RNA isolated from PBMCs was used to make the TCR library. Sequencing libraries for TCR beta were prepared with iRepertoire HTBI primers and Arm-PCR of CDR3 regions. Each CDR3 protein is one row after TCRdb ran MiXCR on the multiplex PCR reads. The repertoire holds 510,000 or so distinct CDR3 sequences, around 13% seen once, with about 8.9% in the top ten. Another study also made use of these data, one on T cells in Graves' hyperthyroidism and ophthalmopathy.

The specimen comprised peripheral blood mononuclear cells (PBMCs), sampled at new diagnosis, from a patient treated with antithyroid drugs. The receptors originated from a woman in her twenties or thirties with Graves disease.

The V gene is TRBV9, the J gene TRBJ2-5; D is ambiguous. Deletions cut 0 bases from V and 3 bases from J, with 6 bases between. Germline V gene data show CDR1 as SGDLS and CDR2 as YYNGEE. The CDR3 totals 13 residues. The CDR3 sequence: CASSVEGKETQYF. The CDR3 nucleotides read TGTGCCAGCAGCGTAGAAGGAAAAGAGACCCAGTACTTC.

A few counts support this clonotype. V gene TRBV27 combines with J gene TRBJ1-4; 7 bases are shared with TRBD1. The CDR3 is made up of 14 amino acids. Unmatched junction bases numbered 7, after V lost 4 bases and J lost 8 bases. CDR1 and CDR2 (germline): MNHEY, SMNVEV (reference sequence). DNA of the CDR3: TGTGCCAGCAGTTCCCTGACAGGGTGGGAAAAACTGTTTTTT. It codes for CASSSLTGWEKLFF.

This clonotype was seen many times. The V call is TRBV5-1, the J call TRBJ2-5, with D hard to call. The CDR3 has 13 residues. The germline V gene has CDR1 SGHRS and CDR2 YFSETQ. With 4 bases removed from V and 3 bases from J, the gap between germline ends came to 10 bases. The CDR3 protein is CASSPLVEETQYF. The CDR3 nucleotides are TGCGCCAGCAGCCCTCTCGTAGAAGAGACCCAGTACTTC.

This clonotype occurred many times. The J gene is TRBJ1-2, the V gene TRBV28; D is uncertain. The CDR3 consists of 13 residues. V shed 6 bases and J shed 0 bases, with 8 bases lying between them. CDR1 MDHEN and CDR2 SYDVKM come from the germline V gene. CDR3 nucleotides: TGTGCCAGCAGAAGTTCAGCTAACTATGGCTACACCTTC. Translation gives CASRSSANYGYTF.

This clonotype has ten or more counts. The chain is built from TRBV18 and TRBJ2-7, with D tentatively TRBD2 (5 bases). Germline V gene lookup returns CDR1 KGHSH and CDR2 LQKENI. V dropped 3 bases and J dropped 6 bases, with 9 bases sitting between them. The CDR3 consists of 12 residues. Here the CDR3 DNA reads TGTGCCAGCTCACCGTCCCGGGGCGAGCAGTACTTC. Protein product: CASSPSRGEQYF.

This clonotype was counted at least ten times. J is TRBJ1-2 and V is TRBV24-1; D is undetermined. Germline-derived CDR1 and CDR2 are KGHDR and SFDVKD. CDR3 length: 12 amino acids. Trimming shortened V by 1 base and J by 4 bases, and 3 bases separated the two germline ends. CDR3 DNA: TGTGCCACCAGTGATTTCGGCTATGGCTACACCTTC. The encoded protein is CATSDFGYGYTF.

The sample holds many counts of this clonotype. The junction departs from the called germline gene at one end, perhaps through a read error. V usage is TRBV9 and J usage is TRBJ2-1; 9 bases map to TRBD2. CDR1 and CDR2 from the germline V gene are SGDLS and YYNGEE. This CDR3 has 14 amino acids. The CDR3 is CASTVAGERNEQFF. The DNA of the CDR3 is TGTGCCAGCACCGTAGCGGGAGAGAGAAATGAGCAGTTCTTC.

In this sample, this clonotype turned up many times. One end of the junction fails to match germline, which may point to a read error. The chain links TRBV11-3 to TRBJ2-1, with D maybe TRBD2 (6 bases). The length of the CDR3 is 12 residues. Germline V gene sequence: CDR1 SGHNT, CDR2 YENEEA. This CDR3 is CASSLRDSSLVF. In DNA, the CDR3 is TGTGCCAGCAGCCTCCGGGACTCCAGCTTGGTCTTC.

This clonotype occurred many times. The gene calls are TRBV12-3 or TRBV12-4 and TRBJ2-7; no clear D. Trimming stripped 3 bases from V and 2 bases from J, with 11 bases between. This CDR3 is built from 14 residues. CDR3 amino acids: CASSFIWPPYEQYF. In DNA form, the CDR3 reads TGTGCCAGCAGTTTCATATGGCCCCCCTACGAGCAGTACTTC.

This clonotype was counted between two and nine times. The V call is TRBV3-1, the J call TRBJ2-5; 10 bases align to TRBD2. Germline V lookup: CDR1 LGHDT, CDR2 YNNKEL (reference sequence). This CDR3 has 17 amino acids. V shed 0 bases, J shed 2 bases, and the junction held 6 bases outside the gene matches. In DNA, the CDR3 is TGTGCCAGCAGCCAAGATCTGTTACTAGCGGGGCAAGAGACCCAGTACTTC. It yields the protein CASSQDLLLAGQETQYF.

This clonotype was recorded at least ten times. The chain combines TRBV6-1 with TRBJ1-2; no clear D gene. The germline CDR1 and CDR2 sequences are MNHNS and SASEGT. V was trimmed by 0 bases and J by 7 bases, leaving 12 bases between them. The CDR3 extends over 14 amino acids. This CDR3 reads CASSEAVAGRGYTF. Here the CDR3 DNA reads TGTGCCAGCAGTGAAGCCGTGGCCGGGCGTGGCTACACCTTC.

This clonotype was counted at least ten times. The J gene is TRBJ1-1, the V gene TRBV27; weak D call: TRBD1 (6 bases). Per germline, CDR1 MNHEY and CDR2 SMNVEV (reference sequence). This CDR3 is built from 15 residues. Trimming stripped 6 bases from V and 0 bases from J, with 14 bases between. The CDR3 DNA follows: TGTGCCAGCAGGTCTCTTACAGGGTTGAACACTGAAGCTTTCTTT. The encoded protein is CASRSLTGLNTEAFF.

This clonotype was counted at least ten times. V and J are TRBV14 and TRBJ1-1; D is unresolved. The germline V and J ends were trimmed by 1 base and 0 bases, with 3 bases remaining between them. The CDR3 covers 13 residues. Germline V lookup: CDR1 SGHDN, CDR2 FVKESK. Here the CDR3 reads CASSQAVNTEAFF. The CDR3 DNA reads as TGTGCCAGCAGCCAAGCGGTGAACACTGAAGCTTTCTTT.